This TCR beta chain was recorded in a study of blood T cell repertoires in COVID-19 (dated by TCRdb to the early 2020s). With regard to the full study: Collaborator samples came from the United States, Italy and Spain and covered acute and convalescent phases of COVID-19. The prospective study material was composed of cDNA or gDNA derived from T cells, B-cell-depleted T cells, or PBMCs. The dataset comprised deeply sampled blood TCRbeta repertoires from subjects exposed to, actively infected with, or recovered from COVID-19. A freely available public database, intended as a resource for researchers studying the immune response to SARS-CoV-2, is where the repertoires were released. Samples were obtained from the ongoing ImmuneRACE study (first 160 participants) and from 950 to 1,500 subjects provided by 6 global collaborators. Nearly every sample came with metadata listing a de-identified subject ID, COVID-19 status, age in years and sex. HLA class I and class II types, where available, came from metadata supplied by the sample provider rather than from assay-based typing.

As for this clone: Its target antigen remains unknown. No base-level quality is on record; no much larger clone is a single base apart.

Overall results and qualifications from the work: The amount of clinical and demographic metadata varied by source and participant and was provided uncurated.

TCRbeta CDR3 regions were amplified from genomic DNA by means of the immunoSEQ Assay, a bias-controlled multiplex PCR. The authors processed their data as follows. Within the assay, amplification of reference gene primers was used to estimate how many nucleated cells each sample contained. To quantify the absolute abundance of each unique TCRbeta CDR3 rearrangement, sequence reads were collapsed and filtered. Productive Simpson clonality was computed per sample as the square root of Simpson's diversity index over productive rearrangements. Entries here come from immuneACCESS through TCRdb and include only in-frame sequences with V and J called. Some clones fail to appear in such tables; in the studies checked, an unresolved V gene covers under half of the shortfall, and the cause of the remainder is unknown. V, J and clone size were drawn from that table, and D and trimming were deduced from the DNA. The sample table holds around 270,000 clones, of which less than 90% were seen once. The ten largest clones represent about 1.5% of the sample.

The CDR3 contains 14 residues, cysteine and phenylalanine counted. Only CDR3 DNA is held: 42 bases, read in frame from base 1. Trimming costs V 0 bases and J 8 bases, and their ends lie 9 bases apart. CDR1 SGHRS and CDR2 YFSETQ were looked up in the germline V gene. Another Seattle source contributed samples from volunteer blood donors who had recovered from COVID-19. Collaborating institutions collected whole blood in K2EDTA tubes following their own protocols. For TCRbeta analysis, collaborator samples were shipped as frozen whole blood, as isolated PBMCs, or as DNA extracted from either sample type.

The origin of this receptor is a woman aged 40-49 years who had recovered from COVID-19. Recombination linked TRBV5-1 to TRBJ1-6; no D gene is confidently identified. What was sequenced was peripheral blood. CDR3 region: CASSLGFRDSPLHF. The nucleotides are TGCGCCAGCAGCTTGGGGTTTCGGGATTCACCCCTCCACTTT.